One and the same sample provided the 17 T cell receptor beta chains below, sequenced in a study of cytomegalovirus exposure and HLA in healthy donors. In the PCR, 60 Vbeta and 13 Jbeta primers were used. This table comes from immunoSEQ multiplex PCR, and its TCRdb copy is limited to in-frame clones, with some not included. The sample has over 25,000 clones; roughly 70% are singletons. The sequenced material came from PBMCs. These receptors originate from a woman aged 45 to 65 in good health and CMV-seronegative.

This rearrangement joins TRBV7-2 to TRBJ1-1, with D unresolved. Trimming removed 2 bases at V and 1 base at J, with 5 bases between. The CDR3 length is 13 residues. The germline CDR1 and CDR2 sequences are SGHTA and FQGNSA. In DNA form, the CDR3 reads TGTGCCAGCAGCTTAATGGCGAACACTGAAGCTTTCTTT. This translates into CASSLMANTEAFF.

CDR3 sequence (DNA): TGTGCCAGCGGACGTAGCGGAAGCACAGATACGCAGTATTTT. As protein: CASGRSGSTDTQYF. The rearrangement joins TRBV7-6 to TRBJ2-3; D might be TRBD2 (6 bases). The germline V gene has CDR1 SGHVS and CDR2 FNYEAQ. The CDR3 is 14 amino acids. V lost 8 bases and J lost 0, with 12 bases in between.

The rearrangement uses TRBV7-9 and TRBJ1-1, with D perhaps TRBD1 (5 bases). V was shortened by 4 bases and J by 8 bases, with 17 bases between the two germline ends. The CDR3 has 14 amino acids. Germline lookup yields CDR1 SEHNR and CDR2 FQNEAQ (reference sequence). The CDR3 nucleotides are TGTGCCAGCAGCTACGCCGGGACTTCGCCCGAAGCTTTCTTT. Translated: CASSYAGTSPEAFF.

With respect to this clone: Other DNA sequences within the sample encode an identical CDR3. This chain connects TRBV15 to TRBJ1-2; maybe TRBD1 (6 bases). This CDR3 is built from 14 residues. V was cut by 0 bases and J by 5 bases, with 10 bases left in between. Germline V gene lookup returns CDR1 LNHNV and CDR2 YYDKDF (reference sequence). The CDR3 is CATSRERGGYGYTF. CDR3 nucleotides: TGTGCCACCAGCAGAGAGCGAGGGGGTTATGGCTACACCTTC.

This clone was seen only once. The genes are TRBV9 and TRBJ1-5, with D possibly being TRBD1 (6 bases). The CDR3 is made up of 15 amino acids. With 1 base removed from V and 1 base from J, the gap between germline ends came to 9 bases. The germline V gene has CDR1 SGDLS and CDR2 YYNGEE. The CDR3 DNA is TGTGCCAGCAGCGTAACCGGACAGAGCAATCAGCCCCAGCATTTT. Protein product: CASSVTGQSNQPQHF.

Note on this clone: Other nucleotide sequences from this sample produce the same CDR3. The chain employs TRBV6-5 and TRBJ1-2; D is unclear. V lost 4 bases and J lost 2, with 8 bases in between. Germline CDR1 reads MNHEY; CDR2 reads SVGAGI. CDR3 length equals 13 residues. The CDR3 loop is CASSSGGNYGYTF. CDR3 DNA sequence: TGTGCCAGCAGTTCGGGAGGGAACTATGGCTACACCTTC.

The V gene is TRBV5-6, the J gene TRBJ1-2, with D unclear. The CDR3 covers 14 residues. Germline-derived CDR1 and CDR2 are SGHDT and YYEEEE. V gave up 4 bases and J gave up 7 bases, with 17 bases separating them. The CDR3 reads CASSPDAGWGGYTF. CDR3 nucleotide sequence: TGTGCCAGCAGCCCGGACGCGGGTTGGGGTGGCTACACCTTC.

The chain links TRBV11-2 to TRBJ2-3; TRBD2 might be the D (5 bases). The V end was cut by 7 bases, the J end by 8 bases, with 19 bases between. From germline, CDR1 is SGHAT and CDR2 FQNNGV. This CDR3 is built from 14 residues. In DNA, the CDR3 is TGTGCCAGCATCCCGGACGGCGGGTGGGCTACGCAGTATTTT. Translated: CASIPDGGWATQYF.

This clone showed up just a few times. V usage is TRBV10-3 and J usage is TRBJ1-6, with TRBD1 as a possible D gene (5 bases). In germline, CDR1 is ENHRY, CDR2 SYGVKD. This CDR3 contains 14 residues. V dropped 3 bases and J dropped 10 bases, with 13 bases sitting between them. The CDR3 coding sequence is TGTGCCATCAGTGAAAGGGGAGGGGAATCACCCCTCCACTTT. Translation gives CAISERGGESPLHF.

The V gene is TRBV7-2, the J gene TRBJ1-5, with D unresolved. CDR1 is SGHTA, CDR2 FQGNSA, per germline. The CDR3 totals 13 residues. The ends were cut back, 1 base at V and 4 bases at J, with 5 bases in the middle. The CDR3 region is CASSLVRNQPQHF. Here the CDR3 DNA reads TGTGCCAGCAGCTTAGTGAGGAATCAGCCCCAGCATTTT.

The V and J genes are TRBV19 and TRBJ1-1; weak D call: TRBD1 (6 bases). V was cut by 7 bases and J by 4 bases, with 16 bases left in between. The germline CDR1 and CDR2 sequences are LNHDA and SQIVND (reference sequence). The CDR3 is made up of 14 amino acids. DNA of the CDR3: TGTGCCAGTATCAGAAAGGACAGACCCACTGAAGCTTTCTTT. Translating gives CASIRKDRPTEAFF.

The J gene is TRBJ1-2, the V gene TRBV28, with D tentatively TRBD1 (5 bases). This CDR3 region has 14 residues. V was trimmed by 6 bases and J by 7 bases, leaving 18 bases between them. Germline CDR1 is MDHEN and CDR2 is SYDVKM. The CDR3 loop is CASRGQGSAGGYTF. CDR3 in DNA: TGTGCCAGCAGGGGGCAGGGTTCTGCTGGTGGCTACACCTTC.

J is TRBJ1-5 and V is TRBV5-1; maybe TRBD1 (6 bases). The CDR3 contains 14 residues. The V end was cut by 4 bases, the J end by 6 bases, with 14 bases between. CDR1 is SGHRS and CDR2 is YFSETQ in the germline V gene. Here the CDR3 reads CASSLTGTGQPQHF. CDR3 nucleotides: TGCGCCAGCAGCCTAACAGGGACCGGTCAGCCCCAGCATTTT.

V and J are TRBV5-1 and TRBJ1-2; the D is unclear. This CDR3 is 12 amino acids long. Trimming removed 4 bases at V and 6 bases at J, with 10 bases between. Per germline, CDR1 SGHRS and CDR2 YFSETQ. The CDR3 bases are TGCGCCAGCAGCCTTCCTCCTGATGGCTACACCTTC. It encodes CASSLPPDGYTF.

This clone was recorded a few times. The V gene is TRBV29-1, the J gene TRBJ2-3, with a possible D match to TRBD2 (8 bases). V lost 7 bases, J lost 1 base, and 27 bases lay in between. Germline V gives CDR1 SQVTM, CDR2 ANQGSEA. The CDR3 is made up of 18 amino acids. CDR3 residues: CSATGTGASGLRTDTQYF. The CDR3 bases are TGCAGCGCGACAGGGACCGGGGCTAGCGGGTTGCGCACAGATACGCAGTATTTT.

This clone ranks as medium-sized. This chain links TRBV25-1 with TRBJ2-7; D perhaps matches TRBD1 (6 bases). The germline CDR1 and CDR2 sequences are MGHDK and SYGVNS. With 6 bases removed from V and 2 bases from J, the gap between germline ends came to 11 bases. This CDR3 is 13 amino acids long. The CDR3, as DNA: TGTGCCAGCAGCTTGGGACACCCCTACGAGCAGTACTTC. Amino acid sequence: CASSLGHPYEQYF.

The chain is built from TRBV29-1 and TRBJ2-3; 8 positions match TRBD2. The CDR3 extends over 20 amino acids. The V segment lost 0 bases and the J segment 1 base; nucleotides outside the gene matches: 18. Germline loops: CDR1 SQVTM, CDR2 ANQGSEA. The CDR3 DNA follows: TGCAGCGTTGAAGATCCCGAGGCTAGCGGGCGGGTGGGGCGCACAGATACGCAGTATTTT. Protein product: CSVEDPEASGRVGRTDTQYF.